The 19 T cell receptor beta chains listed next were all sequenced from one sample in a study of a mutant IDH1 vaccine in newly diagnosed glioma (dated by TCRdb to 2020 to 2023). Library preparation used the immunoSEQ multiplex PCR assay. Held by TCRdb, this immuneACCESS table contains in-frame sequences only and omits some clones. Under half of the omission traces to an unresolved V gene where checked; the cause of the rest is unknown. Across this sample there are about 62,000 clones, with under 85% seen only once. The ten top clones hold 3.8% of the sample. The time point label for this specimen denotes: week 47, end of study. Each vaccine dose was 300 ug of a 20-mer mutant IDH1 peptide in Montanide, given subcutaneously with topical imiquimod. Their recognized antigens are unknown. Specimen: PBMCs, collected from a glioma patient whose treatment included an IDH1 peptide vaccine. The receptors come from a man aged 30 to 45 with glioma.

The genes are TRBV6-1 and TRBJ2-7; the D gene is possibly TRBD1 (5 bases). The germline V gene has CDR1 MNHNS and CDR2 SASEGT. The CDR3 contains 14 residues. Trimming shortened V by 3 bases and J by 1 base, and 10 bases separated the two germline ends. CDR3 DNA sequence: TGTGCCAGCAGTGATGGGGCAGGGTCCTACGAGCAGTACTTC. Translated, it gives CASSDGAGSYEQYF.

J is TRBJ1-4 and V is TRBV25-1; D unresolved. Germline V CDR1 and CDR2: MGHDK, SYGVNS. The CDR3 length is 15 residues. Trimming cost V 4 bases and J 0 bases, with 9 bases left between them. The CDR3 DNA sequence: TGTGCCAGCAGTGGGAGCAGAACAACTAATGAAAAACTGTTTTTT. Translated: CASSGSRTTNEKLFF.

The rearrangement joins TRBV2 to TRBJ2-5; TRBD2 matches at 10 bases. In germline, CDR1 is SNHLY, CDR2 FYNNEI. The CDR3 runs to 16 residues. Trimming cost V 4 bases and J 5 bases; bases outside gene matches: 10. CDR3 coding DNA: TGTGCCAGCAGTGTCCAGCGGGGGGGCCTTAAGGAGACCCAGTACTTC. This translates into CASSVQRGGLKETQYF.

This chain connects TRBV5-1 to TRBJ2-7; D is perhaps TRBD1 (6 bases). The germline V gene encodes CDR1 SGHRS and CDR2 YFSETQ. The CDR3 has 14 amino acids. V was clipped by 0 bases and J by 3 bases, with 10 bases between them. The CDR3 protein is CASSLGTERYEQYF. DNA of the CDR3: TGCGCCAGCAGCTTGGGGACAGAGCGCTACGAGCAGTACTTC.

The chain combines TRBV7-2 with TRBJ2-6; no reliable D call. CDR1 and CDR2 (germline): SGHTA, FQGNSA. CDR3 length: 18 amino acids. Trimming cost V 5 bases and J 5 bases, with 22 bases left between them. CDR3 sequence: CASSNVRRRQSRANVLTF. In nucleotides, the CDR3 is TGTGCCAGCAGCAACGTGAGGAGACGACAAAGTCGGGCCAACGTCCTGACTTTC.

The chain recombines TRBV13 with TRBJ1-6; D is ambiguous. Per germline, CDR1 PRHDT and CDR2 FYEKMQ (reference sequence). The CDR3 contains 18 residues. The germline V and J ends were trimmed by 8 bases and 0 bases, with 20 bases remaining between them. The DNA for the CDR3 is TGTGCCAGCCTGCGGCAGGCGTCGCCGAGCTCCTATAATTCACCCCTCCACTTT. Residues: CASLRQASPSSYNSPLHF.

This clone was recorded a few times. The junction and the germline gene differ at one end; a read error may be behind it. The rearrangement uses TRBV6-6 and TRBJ1-1, with D unresolved. Per the germline V gene, CDR1 is MNHNY and CDR2 is SVGAGI (reference sequence). This CDR3 comprises 15 residues. CDR3 bases: TGTGCCAGCACTTACCAGGACGTCCTGAACACTGAAGCTTTCTTT. This sequence encodes CASTYQDVLNTEAFF.

The chain recombines TRBV2 with TRBJ2-1; 7 positions agree with TRBD1. This CDR3 has 15 amino acids. Germline assignment: CDR1 SNHLY and CDR2 FYNNEI. The V and J ends lost 5 bases and 2 bases, in that order; junction bases with no gene match: 6. The CDR3 is CASSPGQRTYNEQFF. CDR3 nucleotides: TGTGCCAGCAGTCCGGGACAGAGGACCTACAATGAGCAGTTCTTC.

This chain connects TRBV19 to TRBJ1-2, with unresolved D. The CDR3 length is 14 residues. V was pared by 3 bases and J by 2 bases, with 10 bases between. Germline V gene sequence: CDR1 LNHDA, CDR2 SQIVND (reference sequence). In DNA form, the CDR3 reads TGTGCCAGTAGTATGGGAAGGACCAACTATGGCTACACCTTC. Protein product: CASSMGRTNYGYTF.

The table lists this clone with a few counts. The CDR3 DNA sequence: TGTGCCAGCAGCCCCCTCGCGGGGGGAACTAGCACAGATACGCAGTATTTT. Amino acid sequence: CASSPLAGGTSTDTQYF. This rearrangement joins TRBV7-6 to TRBJ2-3; 8 nucleotides match TRBD2. J gave up 0 bases and V 5 bases, and 10 bases lay outside the gene matches. Germline-derived CDR1 and CDR2 are SGHVS and FNYEAQ. The CDR3 loop spans 17 amino acids. Using reference TRBV7-6 and TRBJ2-3 for the parts outside the CDR3, the full variable domain is GAGVSQSPRYKVTKRGQDVALRCDPISGHVSLYWYRQALGQGPEFLTYFNYEAQQDKSGLPNDRFSAERPEGSISTLTIQRTEQRDSAMYRCASSPLAGGTSTDTQYFGPGTRLTVL.

The chain has TRBV11-2 and TRBJ1-2; D gene ambiguous. The CDR3 consists of 13 residues. Trimming took 5 bases from V and 7 from J, leaving 14 bases between them. Germline CDR1 SGHAT, CDR2 FQNNGV. CDR3: CASSTPGSGGYTF. The DNA for the CDR3 is TGTGCCAGCAGCACTCCAGGTTCGGGTGGCTACACCTTC.

The chain is built from TRBV29-1 and TRBJ2-1, with D maybe TRBD1 (5 bases). The germline V gene has CDR1 SQVTM and CDR2 ANQGSEA. This CDR3 has 16 residues. Trimming left V 0 bases short and J 0 bases short, with 12 bases between. CDR3 sequence reads: CSVEDGAASSYNEQFF. The DNA for the CDR3 is TGCAGCGTTGAAGATGGGGCGGCTAGCTCCTACAATGAGCAGTTCTTC.

The rearrangement joins TRBV11-3 to TRBJ2-3, with D possibly matching TRBD1 (5 bases). The V gene's germline CDR1 is SGHNT and CDR2 YENEEA. V gave up 0 bases and J gave up 1 base, with 5 bases separating them. The CDR3 loop spans 14 amino acids. CDR3 residues: CASSLDRGTDTQYF. The CDR3, as DNA: TGTGCCAGCAGCTTAGACAGGGGCACAGATACGCAGTATTTT.

The V gene is TRBV13, the J gene TRBJ1-1, with D possibly matching TRBD1 (6 bases). Trimming shortened V by 8 bases and J by 5 bases, and 15 bases separated the two germline ends. Germline values: CDR1 PRHDT, CDR2 FYEKMQ (reference sequence). CDR3 length equals 13 residues. The CDR3 is CASLLGGETEAFF. The CDR3 region has the DNA TGTGCCAGCCTCTTAGGGGGAGAAACTGAAGCTTTCTTT.

The rearrangement uses TRBV4-1 and TRBJ2-4, with TRBD1 identical over 8 bases. The J segment lost 10 bases and the V segment lost 1 base, leaving 12 bases of the junction unmatched. CDR3 length: 16 residues. Germline CDR1 is MGHRA and CDR2 is YSYEKL. The CDR3 spells CASSQATGGPWRIQYF. For the CDR3, the DNA is TGCGCCAGCAGCCAAGCTACAGGGGGTCCGTGGAGGATTCAGTACTTC.

The chain uses TRBV7-8 and TRBJ1-2, with D maybe TRBD1 (6 bases). The CDR3 totals 21 residues. With 1 base removed from V and 0 bases from J, the gap between germline ends came to 27 bases. Looked up from germline, CDR1 is SGHVS and CDR2 is FQNEAQ. The CDR3 here is CASSLDTGRSTRTRTNYGYTF. The CDR3, as DNA: TGTGCCAGCAGCTTAGATACAGGGCGCAGTACTCGAACCCGAACTAACTATGGCTACACCTTC.

The chain has TRBV5-4 and TRBJ1-2; TRBD1 matches at 9 bases. The CDR3 covers 15 residues. V shed 3 bases and J 7 bases; nucleotides not matched to a gene: 10. The V gene's germline CDR1 is SGHNT and CDR2 YYREEE (reference sequence). CDR3 nucleotides: TGTGCCAGCAGCTCCCTGAAACAGGGGGCGGTTGGCTACACCTTC. It is translated as CASSSLKQGAVGYTF.

The chain recombines TRBV5-1 with TRBJ1-3; D is ambiguous. Looked up from germline, CDR1 is SGHRS and CDR2 is YFSETQ. The germline V and J ends were trimmed by 4 bases and 8 bases, with 16 bases remaining between them. This CDR3 region has 14 residues. CDR3 bases: TGCGCCAGCAGCCCGGCCCAGGCTTGGGACACCATATATTTT. Translation gives CASSPAQAWDTIYF.

This clone was seen only a few times. This chain connects TRBV6-5 to TRBJ1-5, with D perhaps matching TRBD1 (5 bases). Germline assignment: CDR1 MNHEY and CDR2 SVGAGI. CDR3 length: 14 amino acids. Trimming shortened V by 9 bases and J by 1 base, and 13 bases separated the two germline ends. As DNA, the CDR3 is TGTGCCAGTGGAGGGGCGACGAGCAATCAGCCCCAGCATTTT. This encodes CASGGATSNQPQHF.